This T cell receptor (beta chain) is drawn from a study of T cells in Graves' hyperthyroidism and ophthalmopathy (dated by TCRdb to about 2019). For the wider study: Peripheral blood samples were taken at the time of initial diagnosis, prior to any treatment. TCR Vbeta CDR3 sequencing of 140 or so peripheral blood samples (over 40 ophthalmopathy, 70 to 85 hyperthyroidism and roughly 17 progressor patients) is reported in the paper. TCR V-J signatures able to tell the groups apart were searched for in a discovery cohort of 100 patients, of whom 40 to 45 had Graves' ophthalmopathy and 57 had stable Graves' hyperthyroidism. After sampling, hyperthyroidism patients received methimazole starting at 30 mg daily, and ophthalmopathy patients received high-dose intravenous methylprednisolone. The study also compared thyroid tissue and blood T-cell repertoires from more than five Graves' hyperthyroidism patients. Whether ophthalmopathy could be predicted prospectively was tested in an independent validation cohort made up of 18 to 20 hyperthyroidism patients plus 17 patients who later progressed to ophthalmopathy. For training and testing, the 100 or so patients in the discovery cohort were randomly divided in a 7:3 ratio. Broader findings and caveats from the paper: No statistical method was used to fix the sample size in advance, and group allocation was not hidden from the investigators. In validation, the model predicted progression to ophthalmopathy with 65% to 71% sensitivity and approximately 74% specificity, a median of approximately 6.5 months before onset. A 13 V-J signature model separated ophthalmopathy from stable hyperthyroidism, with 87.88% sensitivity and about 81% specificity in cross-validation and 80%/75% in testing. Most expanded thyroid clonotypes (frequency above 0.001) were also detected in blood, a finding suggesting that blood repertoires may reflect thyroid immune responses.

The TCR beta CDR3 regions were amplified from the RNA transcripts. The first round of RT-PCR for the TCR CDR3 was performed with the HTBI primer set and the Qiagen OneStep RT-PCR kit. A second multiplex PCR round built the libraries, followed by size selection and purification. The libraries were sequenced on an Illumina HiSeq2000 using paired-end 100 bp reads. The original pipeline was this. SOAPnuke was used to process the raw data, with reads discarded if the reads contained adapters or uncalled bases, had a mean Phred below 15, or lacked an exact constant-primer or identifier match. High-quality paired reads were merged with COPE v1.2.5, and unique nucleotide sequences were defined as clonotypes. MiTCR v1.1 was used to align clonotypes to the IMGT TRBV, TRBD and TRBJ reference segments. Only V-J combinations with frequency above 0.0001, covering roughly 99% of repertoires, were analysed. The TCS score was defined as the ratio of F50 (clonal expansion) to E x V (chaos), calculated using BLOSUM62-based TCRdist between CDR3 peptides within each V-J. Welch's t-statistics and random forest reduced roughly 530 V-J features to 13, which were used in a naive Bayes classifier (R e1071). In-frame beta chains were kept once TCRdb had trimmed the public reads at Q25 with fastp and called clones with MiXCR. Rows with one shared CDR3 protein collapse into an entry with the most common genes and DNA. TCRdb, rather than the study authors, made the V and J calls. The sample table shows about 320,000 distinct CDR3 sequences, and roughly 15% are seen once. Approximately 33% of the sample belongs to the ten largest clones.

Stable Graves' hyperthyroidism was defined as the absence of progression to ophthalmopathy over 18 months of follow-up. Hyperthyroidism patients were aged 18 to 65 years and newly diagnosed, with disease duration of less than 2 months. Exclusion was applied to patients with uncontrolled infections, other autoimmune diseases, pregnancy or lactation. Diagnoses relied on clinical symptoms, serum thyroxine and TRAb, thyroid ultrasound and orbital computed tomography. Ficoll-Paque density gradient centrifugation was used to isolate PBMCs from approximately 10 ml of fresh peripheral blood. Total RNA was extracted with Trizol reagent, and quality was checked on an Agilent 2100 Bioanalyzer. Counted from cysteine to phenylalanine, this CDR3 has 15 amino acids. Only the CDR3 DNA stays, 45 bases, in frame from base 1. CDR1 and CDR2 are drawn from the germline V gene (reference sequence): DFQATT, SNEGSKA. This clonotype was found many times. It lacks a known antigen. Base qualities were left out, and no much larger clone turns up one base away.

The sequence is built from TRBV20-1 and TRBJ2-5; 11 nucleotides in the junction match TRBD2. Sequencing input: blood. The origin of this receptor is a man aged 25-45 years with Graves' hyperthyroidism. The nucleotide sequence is TGCAGCGGAACTAGCGGGAGCGTAGAGGGGGAGACCCAGTACTTC. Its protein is CSGTSGSVEGETQYF.